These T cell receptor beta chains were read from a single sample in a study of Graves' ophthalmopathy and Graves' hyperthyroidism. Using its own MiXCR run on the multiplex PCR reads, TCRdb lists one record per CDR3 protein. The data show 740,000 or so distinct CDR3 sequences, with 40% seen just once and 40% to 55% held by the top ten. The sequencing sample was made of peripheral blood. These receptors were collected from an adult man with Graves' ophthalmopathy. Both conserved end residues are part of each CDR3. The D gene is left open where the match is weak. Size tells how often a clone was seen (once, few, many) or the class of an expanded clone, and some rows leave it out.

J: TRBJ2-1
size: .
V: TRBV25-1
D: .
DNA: TGTGCCAGCAGTGCCCTTTCCGATGAGCAGTTCTTC
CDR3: CASSALSDEQFF

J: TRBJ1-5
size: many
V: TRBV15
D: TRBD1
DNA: TGTGCCACCAGCAGAGGAGGAGGGGGAGACAGGGCAACTCAGCATTTT
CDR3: CATSRGGGGDRATQHF

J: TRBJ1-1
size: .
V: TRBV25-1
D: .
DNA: TGTGCCAGCGAGGTAGACGGGACTGAAGCTTTCTTT
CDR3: CASEVDGTEAFF

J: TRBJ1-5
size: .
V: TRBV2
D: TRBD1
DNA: TGTGCCAGCAGTACACCGACAGGGTATCAGCAGCCCCAGCATTTT
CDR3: CASSTPTGYQQPQHF

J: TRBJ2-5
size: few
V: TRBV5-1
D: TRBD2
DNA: TGCGCCAGCAGCGTGACGATAGGGCGGGAGGGCTTCACTAAGACCCAGTACTTC
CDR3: CASSVTIGREGFTKTQYF

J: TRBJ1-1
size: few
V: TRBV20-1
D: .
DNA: TGCAGTGCTAGCAGACATATTACTGAAGCTTTCTTT
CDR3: CSASRHITEAFF

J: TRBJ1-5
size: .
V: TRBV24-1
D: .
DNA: TGTGCCAGCATGCAATACTATGATCAGCCCCAGCATTTT
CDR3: CASMQYYDQPQHF

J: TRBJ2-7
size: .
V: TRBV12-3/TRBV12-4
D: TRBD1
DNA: TGTGCCACCGGGGACAGATTATACGAGCAGTACTTC
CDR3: CATGDRLYEQYF

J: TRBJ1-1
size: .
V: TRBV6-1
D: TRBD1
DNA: TGTGCCACCAAAGGGGACAGGGTGTCTGAAGCTTTCTTT
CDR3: CATKGDRVSEAFF

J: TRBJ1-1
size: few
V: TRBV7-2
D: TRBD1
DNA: TGTGCCAGCAGCCAAGGACAGGGGACGGTAACTGAAGCTTTCTTT
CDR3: CASSQGQGTVTEAFF

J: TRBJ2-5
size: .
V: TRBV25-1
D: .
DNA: TGTGCCAGCAGTATCGGGGTTGCAGAGACCCAGTACTTC
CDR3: CASSIGVAETQYF

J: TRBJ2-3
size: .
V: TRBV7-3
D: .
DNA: TGTGCCAGCAGCCCCGACAGCAGTAGAGATACGCAGTATTTT
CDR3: CASSPDSSRDTQYF

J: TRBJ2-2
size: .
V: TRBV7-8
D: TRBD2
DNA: TGTGCCAGCAGCTCACTAGCGGGGGGCGACACCGGGGAGCTGTTTTTT
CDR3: CASSSLAGGDTGELFF